This T cell receptor (beta chain) appears in the sequencing data of a study of blood T cell repertoires in COVID-19. Study details: PBMCs, B-cell-depleted T cells, or T cells provided the cDNA or gDNA that made up the material.

V lost 1 base, J lost 5 bases, and 5 bases stayed unmatched. CDR1 is SGHTA, CDR2 FQGNSA, per germline. CDR3 size: 15 residues. In the original analysis: Researchers report that nucleated cell counts were estimated from reference gene primer amplification. Repertoires were generated with immunoSEQ multiplex PCR, while TCRdb's copy carries only in-frame clones and drops some. The V and J calls and clone size are taken from that table; D and trimming were inferred from the DNA. The sample contains over 45,000 clones, approximately 84% of which appear only once. This chain joins TRBV7-2 and TRBJ1-5; 7 bases agree with TRBD1. This TCR was sampled from an elderly man in a cohort sampled during active COVID-19. The sample consisted of peripheral blood. CDR3 nucleotide sequence: TGTGCCAGCAGCTTAGTGGCCGGGACAGATCAGCCCCAGCATTTT. Translation gives CASSLVAGTDQPQHF.